This T cell receptor (beta chain) appears in the sequencing data of a study of blood T cells in healthy people across ages (dated by TCRdb to the mid-2010s). Background on the whole study: In model experiments, template switching captured roughly one uniquely barcoded TCR beta cDNA molecule for every two T cells. To avoid experimental bias, donors of different ages were spread randomly across the sequencing lanes. To track age-related changes in TCR beta repertoire diversity, the study relied on deep sequencing normalized with unique cDNA molecular identifiers. Donors were grouped into four age groups: young (average roughly 15 years), middle-aged (roughly 40), aged (around 66) and long-lived (around 80). Two additional independent replicas of 1 million unique cDNA reads from the same blood draw were analyzed for two donors (one aged 18 to 29 and one aged 80 or older).

Comments on this clonotype: The antigen this receptor binds is unknown. Per-base qualities were not stored, and no clone one base away is much larger.

Libraries came from 5' RACE. Sequencer: Illumina HiSeq 2500. The second PCR ran for roughly 7 to 11 cycles and used a J-beta primer mix along with a sample-barcoded 5' primer. Each TCR beta cDNA molecule received a unique molecular identifier from a template-switch 5' adaptor carrying 12 random nucleotides. Each sample yielded at least 3 million CDR3-containing paired-end reads. The Mint cDNA synthesis kit, primed by a TRBC-specific oligonucleotide, was used to synthesize first-strand cDNA from all RNA. All cDNA was treated with uracil-DNA glycosylase and then went through a first 18-cycle PCR with the universal primers M1SS and BC2_uni_R. Per the authors' processing: For normalization, 1 million high-quality reads were randomly selected from each sample, with every read carrying a distinct molecular identifier. Instead of being binned into consensus sequences, reads that shared molecular identifiers were thrown out. MiTCR, run with a Q25 quality threshold and the strictest error-elimination algorithm, handled CDR3 identification, clonotype clustering and error correction. A nonparametric unseen species model using Euler transformation provided a lower-bound estimate of total TCR beta diversity. TCRdb trimmed the raw reads at Q25, called clones with MiXCR and kept productive beta chains. Rows matching on CDR3 protein sequence are summarized as one entry with the most common DNA and genes. TCRdb's processing, not the authors' own work, is the source of the V and J calls. The sample contains 550,000 to 800,000 distinct CDR3 sequences, 32% of them found a single time. The ten biggest clones cover 15% of the sample.

Study-wide findings and limitations: Donor CMV infection status was unknown, potentially confounding age-related changes in expanded clonotypes. Bulk unsorted PBMC profiling prevented conclusive comparison of naive and antigen-experienced compartments. Total diversity estimates from one million sequenced T cells were considered lower bounds and underestimates. As age increased, observed TCR beta diversity per million T cells dropped in a roughly linear way, and a significant reduction was already evident by age 40. Compared with the aged group, more naive CD4+ T cells, fewer expanded clones and increased TCR diversity were shown by the long-lived group, suggesting age selection. A strong correlation was found between observed TCR beta diversity and the percentage of naive T cells measured by flow cytometry.

V has 4 bases trimmed and J has 7 bases trimmed; junction bases matching no gene number 4. The germline V gene (reference sequence) provides CDR1 LNHNV and CDR2 YYDKDF. The CDR3 runs 15 residues from the cysteine to the phenylalanine. The sequence is cut down to CDR3 DNA, 45 bases in frame from base 1. The donors were under 40 Caucasian individuals from Russia, aged 6 to 90 years, who were systemically healthy. Each donor gave ten milliliters of peripheral blood, collected into EDTA-treated Vacutainer tubes. Ficoll-Paque density-gradient centrifugation was used to isolate PBMCs, with at least 6.5 million obtained per sample. Total RNA was extracted from PBMCs with Trizol reagent, with at least 5 micrograms obtained per sample. Naive CD45RAhigh/CD27high T cell percentages were measured by flow cytometry on a PBMC aliquot from every donor.

Sequenced: blood. This sequence uses TRBV15 and TRBJ2-1; TRBD2 agrees with 13 junctional bases. The receptor comes from a woman at least 80 years old in good health. Donor details come from another sample of the same person, matched by shared clones. The DNA sequence is as follows: TGTGCCACCAGCACGGGACTAGCGGGGTCGAATGAGCAGTTCTTC. It specifies CATSTGLAGSNEQFF.